Listed below are T cell receptor beta chains from one sample, sequenced in a study of blood T cell repertoires in COVID-19. Sequencing was performed with immunoSEQ multiplex PCR; in TCRdb, only in-frame clones are kept and a portion is missing. The sample has approximately 140,000 clones, around 84% seen once. Specimen: peripheral blood. The receptors here all came from a woman aged 55-70 years with acute or convalescent COVID-19. Both conserved end residues are part of each CDR3. The D gene is left open where the match is weak. The listing skips clone size in some rows; elsewhere it reads once, few, many or a size class.

-	TRBV6-2/TRBV6-3	TRBJ2-3	TRBD2	CASSYRASGGTDTQYF	TGTGCCAGCAGTTATAGGGCTAGCGGGGGCACAGATACGCAGTATTTT
-	TRBV9	TRBJ2-2	TRBD2	CASSATAGGPGELFF	TGTGCCAGCAGCGCAACCGCGGGGGGGCCTGGGGAGCTGTTTTTT
-	TRBV11-3	TRBJ2-1	-	CASSLERVDNEQFF	TGTGCCAGCAGCTTAGAGCGGGTGGACAATGAGCAGTTCTTC
-	TRBV19	TRBJ2-2	-	CASSIRTKNTGELFF	TGTGCCAGTAGTATCCGGACAAAGAACACCGGGGAGCTGTTTTTT
-	TRBV19	TRBJ2-7	TRBD2	CASSMLAGTYEQYF	TGTGCCAGTAGTATGCTAGCGGGGACCTACGAGCAGTACTTC
-	TRBV28	TRBJ2-5	TRBD2	CASNLAGGYQETQYF	TGTGCCAGCAACTTAGCGGGGGGGTACCAAGAGACCCAGTACTTC
-	TRBV24-1	TRBJ1-5	TRBD1	CATSDRNRGGGNQPQHF	TGTGCCACCAGTGATCGAAACAGGGGTGGGGGCAATCAGCCCCAGCATTTT
-	TRBV3-1/TRBV3-2	TRBJ2-7	-	CASSPLGAYEQYF	TGTGCCAGCAGCCCACTAGGCGCCTACGAGCAGTACTTC
-	TRBV6-5	TRBJ1-2	TRBD1	CASRTGFDYTF	TGTGCCAGCAGGACAGGGTTTGACTACACCTTC
-	TRBV30	TRBJ1-6	-	CAGTRAANSYNSPLHF	TGTGCCGGGACCAGGGCAGCCAACTCCTATAATTCACCCCTCCACTTT
-	TRBV9	TRBJ2-3	-	CASSFGTDTQYF	TGTGCCAGCAGCTTCGGCACAGATACGCAGTATTTT
-	TRBV9	TRBJ1-4	-	CASSVGLTNEKLFF	TGTGCCAGCAGCGTAGGTCTAACTAATGAAAAACTGTTTTTT
-	TRBV28	TRBJ1-4	TRBD1	CATGFTGAPPLNEKLFF	TGTGCCACCGGGTTTACAGGGGCCCCCCCCCTTAATGAAAAACTGTTTTTT
-	TRBV7-6	TRBJ2-1	-	CASSPPRDEQFF	TGTGCCAGCAGTCCCCCACGCGATGAGCAGTTCTTC
-	TRBV10-2	TRBJ2-1	-	CASSESQYYNEQFF	TGCGCCAGCAGTGAGTCACAGTACTACAATGAGCAGTTCTTC
-	TRBV4-3	TRBJ2-5	TRBD2	CASSPFFSGSQETQYF	TGCGCCAGCAGCCCCTTCTTTAGCGGGTCCCAAGAGACCCAGTACTTC
-	TRBV5-1	TRBJ2-5	-	CASSSQETQYF	TGCGCCAGCAGCTCTCAAGAGACCCAGTACTTC
-	TRBV14	TRBJ2-5	TRBD2	CASSQELLAGTETQYF	TGTGCCAGCAGCCAAGAGCTCCTAGCGGGGACGGAGACCCAGTACTTC
-	TRBV19	TRBJ1-4	TRBD1	CASSPTGTNEKLFF	TGTGCCAGTAGCCCGACAGGGACTAATGAAAAACTGTTTTTT
-	TRBV10-2	TRBJ1-5	-	CASSDQRVNQPQHF	TGCGCCAGCAGTGACCAGAGGGTCAATCAGCCCCAGCATTTT
-	TRBV3-1/TRBV3-2	TRBJ1-2	-	CASSQDSYYGYTF	TGTGCCAGCAGCCAGGACAGTTACTATGGCTACACCTTC
once	TRBV11-2	TRBJ2-5	-	CASSYNQETQYF	TGTGCCAGCAGTTATAACCAAGAGACCCAGTACTTC
-	TRBV19	TRBJ1-5	-	CASSIRGGDQPQHF	TGTGCCAGTAGTATAAGAGGAGGAGACCAGCCCCAGCATTTT
once	TRBV20-1	TRBJ2-3	-	CSARAADTQYF	TGCAGTGCTAGGGCCGCAGATACGCAGTATTTT
few	TRBV5-1	TRBJ2-1	TRBD2	CASSSLAGGGNEQFF	TGCGCCAGCAGCTCGCTAGCGGGGGGCGGCAATGAGCAGTTCTTC
-	TRBV6-5	TRBJ2-3	TRBD2	CARGGTSGTDTQYF	TGTGCCAGGGGCGGGACTAGCGGCACAGATACGCAGTATTTT
-	TRBV2	TRBJ1-5	-	CASSEPGFKPQHF	TGTGCCAGCAGTGAACCAGGGTTTAAGCCCCAGCATTTT